These 3 T cell receptor beta chains share one sample of origin, sequenced in a study of Ad26.COV2.S vaccination and SARS-CoV-2 variants. Assay used: immunoSEQ multiplex PCR; TCRdb lists only in-frame clones, some missing. The sample has 300,000 to 350,000 clones, about 88% seen once; the top ten hold 9.5% to 12%. Treatment noted: some 20 received Ad26.COV2.S at low or high dose, single or two shots; several received placebo; per-sample allocation not given. Specimen acquisition occurred on day 63 following the initial vaccine or placebo injection. Sequencing was performed on peripheral blood, taken in a trial of Ad26.COV2.S vaccine versus placebo. The receptors stem from a person between 18 and 65 years old who received the Ad26.COV2.S COVID-19 vaccine or a placebo.

This clone was counted between two and nine times. This CDR3 is CAGSDSSGGNNEQFF. The CDR3 region has the DNA TGTGCCGGATCTGACTCTAGCGGGGGAAACAATGAGCAGTTCTTC. The rearrangement links TRBV6-5 to TRBJ2-1; 10 bases line up with TRBD2. Germline CDR1 and CDR2: MNHEY and SVGAGI. The CDR3 runs to 15 residues. The V segment lost 11 bases and the J segment 5 bases; nucleotides outside the gene matches: 12.

This chain links TRBV24-1 with TRBJ2-5; perhaps TRBD2 as D (5 bases). CDR3 length equals 13 residues. V lost 6 bases and J 7 bases, leaving 14 bases between the germline ends. Per germline, CDR1 KGHDR and CDR2 SFDVKD. CDR3 coding DNA: TGTGCCACCAGTAAGGAGGCGGAAGCGACCCAGTACTTC. Residues: CATSKEAEATQYF.

V and J are TRBV11-3 and TRBJ2-5; the D is unclear. CDR1 and CDR2 (germline): SGHNT, YENEEA. This CDR3 contains 12 residues. Trimming pared 8 bases from V and 8 bases from J, leaving 15 bases between. The DNA of the CDR3 is TGTGCCAGCCCTGTACCTCTCCGTACCCAGTACTTC. Amino acids: CASPVPLRTQYF.